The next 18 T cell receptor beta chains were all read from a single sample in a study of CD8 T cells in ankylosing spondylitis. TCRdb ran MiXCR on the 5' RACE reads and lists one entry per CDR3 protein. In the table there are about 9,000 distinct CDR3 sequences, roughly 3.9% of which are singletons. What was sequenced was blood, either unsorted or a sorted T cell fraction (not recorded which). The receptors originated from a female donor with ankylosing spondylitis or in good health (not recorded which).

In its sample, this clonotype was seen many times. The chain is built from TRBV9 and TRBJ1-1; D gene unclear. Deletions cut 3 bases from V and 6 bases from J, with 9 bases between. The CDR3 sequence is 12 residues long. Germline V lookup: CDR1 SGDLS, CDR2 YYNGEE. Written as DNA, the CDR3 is TGTGCCAGCAGCGGAGAAGAATCTGAAGCTTTCTTT. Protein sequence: CASSGEESEAFF.

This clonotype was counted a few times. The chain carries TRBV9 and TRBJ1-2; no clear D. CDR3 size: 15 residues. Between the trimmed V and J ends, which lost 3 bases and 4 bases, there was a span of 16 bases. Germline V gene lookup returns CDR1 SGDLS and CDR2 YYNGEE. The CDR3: CASSEEGRVAYGYTF. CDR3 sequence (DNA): TGTGCCAGCAGCGAAGAGGGCCGGGTCGCCTATGGCTACACCTTC.

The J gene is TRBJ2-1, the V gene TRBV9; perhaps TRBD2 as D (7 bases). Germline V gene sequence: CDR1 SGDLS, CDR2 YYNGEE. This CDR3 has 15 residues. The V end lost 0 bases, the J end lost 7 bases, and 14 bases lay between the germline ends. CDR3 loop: CASSVGLATGNEQFF. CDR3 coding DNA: TGTGCCAGCAGCGTAGGACTAGCAACAGGGAATGAGCAGTTCTTC.

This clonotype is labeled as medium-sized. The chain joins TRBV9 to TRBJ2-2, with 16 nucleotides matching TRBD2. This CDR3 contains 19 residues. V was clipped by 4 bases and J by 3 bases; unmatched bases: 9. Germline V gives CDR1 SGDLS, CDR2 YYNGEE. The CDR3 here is CASSQAGTSGGAYTGELFF. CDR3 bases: TGTGCCAGCAGCCAAGCTGGGACTAGCGGGGGGGCCTACACCGGGGAGCTGTTTTTT.

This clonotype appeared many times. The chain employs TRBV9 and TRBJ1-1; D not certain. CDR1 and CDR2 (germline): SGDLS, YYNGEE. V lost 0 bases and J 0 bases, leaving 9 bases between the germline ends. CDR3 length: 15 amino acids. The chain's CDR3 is CASSVGWGLNTEAFF. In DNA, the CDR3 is TGTGCCAGCAGCGTAGGTTGGGGTCTGAACACTGAAGCTTTCTTT.

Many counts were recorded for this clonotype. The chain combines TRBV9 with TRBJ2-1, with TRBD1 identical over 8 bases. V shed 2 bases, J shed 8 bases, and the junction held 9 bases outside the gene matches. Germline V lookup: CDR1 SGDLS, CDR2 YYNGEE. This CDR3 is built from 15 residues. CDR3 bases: TGTGCCAGCAGCGTGGGACAGGCCTTAAACGATGAGCAGTTCTTC. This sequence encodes CASSVGQALNDEQFF.

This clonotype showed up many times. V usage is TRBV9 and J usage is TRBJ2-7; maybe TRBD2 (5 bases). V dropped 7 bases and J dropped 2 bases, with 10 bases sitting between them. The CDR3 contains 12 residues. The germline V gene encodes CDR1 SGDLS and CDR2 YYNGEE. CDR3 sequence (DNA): TGTGCCAGCTCGGGGTTCACCTACGAGCAGTACTTC. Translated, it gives CASSGFTYEQYF.

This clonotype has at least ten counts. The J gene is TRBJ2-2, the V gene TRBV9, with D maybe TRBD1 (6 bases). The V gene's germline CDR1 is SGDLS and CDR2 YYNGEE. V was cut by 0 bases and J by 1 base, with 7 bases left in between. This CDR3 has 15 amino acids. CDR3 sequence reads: CASSVGGGNTGELFF. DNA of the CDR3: TGTGCCAGCAGCGTAGGAGGGGGGAACACCGGGGAGCTGTTTTTT.

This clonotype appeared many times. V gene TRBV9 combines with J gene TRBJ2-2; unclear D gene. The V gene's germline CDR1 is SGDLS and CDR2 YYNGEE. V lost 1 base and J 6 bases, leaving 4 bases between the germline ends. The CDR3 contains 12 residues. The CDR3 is CASSVTAGELFF. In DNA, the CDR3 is TGTGCCAGCAGCGTAACCGCCGGGGAGCTGTTTTTT. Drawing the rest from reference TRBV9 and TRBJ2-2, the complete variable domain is DSGVTQTPKHLITATGQRVTLRCSPRSGDLSVYWYQQSLDQGLQFLIQYYNGEERAKGNILERFSAQQFPDLHSELNLSSLELGDSALYFCASSVTAGELFFGEGSRLTVL.

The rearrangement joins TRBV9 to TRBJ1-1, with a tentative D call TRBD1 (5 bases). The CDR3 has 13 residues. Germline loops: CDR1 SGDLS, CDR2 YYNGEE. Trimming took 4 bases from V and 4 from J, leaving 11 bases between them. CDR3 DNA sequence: TGTGCCAGCAGCTTTTTCGGGGGCACTGAAGCTTTCTTT. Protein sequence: CASSFFGGTEAFF.

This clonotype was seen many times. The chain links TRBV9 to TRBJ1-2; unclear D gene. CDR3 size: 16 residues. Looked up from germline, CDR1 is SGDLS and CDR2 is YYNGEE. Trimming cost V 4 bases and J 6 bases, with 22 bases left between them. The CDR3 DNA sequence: TGTGCCAGCAGCCCCAGACTGTTAGTAAACTTGGATGGCTACACCTTC. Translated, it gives CASSPRLLVNLDGYTF. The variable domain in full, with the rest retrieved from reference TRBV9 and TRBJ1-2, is DSGVTQTPKHLITATGQRVTLRCSPRSGDLSVYWYQQSLDQGLQFLIQYYNGEERAKGNILERFSAQQFPDLHSELNLSSLELGDSALYFCASSPRLLVNLDGYTFGSGTRLTVV.

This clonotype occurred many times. The CDR3 region is CASSVVQGARNEQFF. The CDR3 nucleotides are TGTGCCAGCAGCGTAGTGCAGGGGGCAAGGAATGAGCAGTTCTTC. The chain couples TRBV9 to TRBJ2-1, with 8 bases that match TRBD1. The V segment lost 0 bases and the J segment 7 bases; nucleotides outside the gene matches: 6. The CDR3 is 15 amino acids. Germline V gene sequence: CDR1 SGDLS, CDR2 YYNGEE.

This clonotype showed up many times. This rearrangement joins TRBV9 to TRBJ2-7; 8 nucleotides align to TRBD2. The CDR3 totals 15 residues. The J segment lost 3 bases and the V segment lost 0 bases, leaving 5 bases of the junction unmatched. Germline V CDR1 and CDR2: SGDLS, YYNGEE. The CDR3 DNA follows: TGTGCCAGCAGCGTAGCCAGCGGGGGTATCTACGAGCAGTACTTC. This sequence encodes CASSVASGGIYEQYF.

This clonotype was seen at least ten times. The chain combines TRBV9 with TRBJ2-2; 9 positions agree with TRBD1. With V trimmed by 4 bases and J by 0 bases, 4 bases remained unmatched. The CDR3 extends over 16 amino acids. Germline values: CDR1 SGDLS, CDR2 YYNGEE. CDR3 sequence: CASSQGQGANTGELFF. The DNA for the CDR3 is TGTGCCAGCAGCCAGGGACAGGGAGCGAACACCGGGGAGCTGTTTTTT.

The CDR3 DNA sequence: TGTGCCAGCAGCGCCGACGGGGGACAGGACTACGAGCAGTACTTC. Amino acid sequence: CASSADGGQDYEQYF. The rearrangement joins TRBV9 to TRBJ2-7; 8 bases match TRBD1. Germline V lookup: CDR1 SGDLS, CDR2 YYNGEE. The V segment lost 3 bases and the J segment 3 bases; nucleotides outside the gene matches: 8. The CDR3 is 15 amino acids.

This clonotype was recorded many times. This CDR3 reads CASSPHYGGGTGELFF. The CDR3 nucleotides read TGTGCCAGCAGCCCCCATTATGGGGGCGGCACCGGGGAGCTGTTTTTT. The chain combines TRBV9 with TRBJ2-2; the D gene is possibly TRBD1 (6 bases). The ends were cut back, 4 bases at V and 4 bases at J, with 17 bases in the middle. Germline-derived CDR1 and CDR2 are SGDLS and YYNGEE. The CDR3 consists of 16 residues.

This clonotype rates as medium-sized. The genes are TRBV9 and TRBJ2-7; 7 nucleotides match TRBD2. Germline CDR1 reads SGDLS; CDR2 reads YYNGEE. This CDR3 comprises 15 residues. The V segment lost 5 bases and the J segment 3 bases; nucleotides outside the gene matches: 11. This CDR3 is CASSTGGSGLYEQYF. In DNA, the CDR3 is TGTGCCAGCAGTACCGGGGGGTCAGGGCTCTACGAGCAGTACTTC.

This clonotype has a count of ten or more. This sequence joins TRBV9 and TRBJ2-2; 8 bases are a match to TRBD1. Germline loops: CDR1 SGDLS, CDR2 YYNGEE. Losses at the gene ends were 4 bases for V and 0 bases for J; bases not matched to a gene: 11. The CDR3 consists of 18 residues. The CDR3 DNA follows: TGTGCCAGCAGCCCGGGACAGGCTTTGTTAACGAACACCGGGGAGCTGTTTTTT. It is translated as CASSPGQALLTNTGELFF.